Below, one TCR beta chain is given with its context. The CDR3 runs to 13 residues. The germline gives CDR1 MNHNY, CDR2 SVGAGI (reference sequence). V lost 11 bases to trimming and J lost 3 bases; unmatched junction nucleotides: 6. The sample originates from a study of cytomegalovirus exposure and HLA in healthy donors. Overall study: Per a later analysis, the approximately 700 first-cohort and some 110 validation repertoires shared one platform.

TCRdb's copy holds only in-frame clones and misses some; the assay was immunoSEQ multiplex PCR. The sample shows some 150,000 clones, 89% of them seen only once. This sequence joins TRBV6-6 and TRBJ2-2, with 7 nucleotides matching TRBD1. Sequencing was carried out using PBMCs. The sequence derives from a woman under 30 in good health and CMV-seropositive. The CDR3, as DNA: TGTGCCTCCTCCGGACAGGACACCGGGGAGCTGTTTTTT. It encodes CASSGQDTGELFF.